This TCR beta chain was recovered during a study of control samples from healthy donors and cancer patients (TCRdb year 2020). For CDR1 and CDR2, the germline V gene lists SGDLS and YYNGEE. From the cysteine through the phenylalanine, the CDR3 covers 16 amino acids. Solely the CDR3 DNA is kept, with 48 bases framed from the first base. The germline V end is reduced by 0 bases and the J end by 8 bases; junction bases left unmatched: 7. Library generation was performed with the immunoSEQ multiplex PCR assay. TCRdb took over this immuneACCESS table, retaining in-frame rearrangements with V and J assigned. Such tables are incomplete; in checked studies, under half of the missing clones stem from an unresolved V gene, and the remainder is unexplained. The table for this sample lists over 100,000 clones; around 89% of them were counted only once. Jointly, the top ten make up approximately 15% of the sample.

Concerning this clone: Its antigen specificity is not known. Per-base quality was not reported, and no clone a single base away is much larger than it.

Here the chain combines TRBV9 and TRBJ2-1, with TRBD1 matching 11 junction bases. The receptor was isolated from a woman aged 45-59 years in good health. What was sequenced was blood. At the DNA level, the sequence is TGTGCCAGCAGCGTAGAGGGGTGGACAGGGGGCGATGAGCAGTTCTTC. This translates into CASSVEGWTGGDEQFF.